This TCR beta chain was captured by sequencing in a study of PD-L1 blockade in urothelial cancer. Findings and limits, study-wide: It was durable-benefit patients whose tumor-associated blood clones expanded more at 3 weeks.

Assay used: immunoSEQ multiplex PCR; TCRdb lists only in-frame clones, some missing. The table has under 90,000 clones, 90% to 95% seen once. Diagnoses among patients were locally advanced or metastatic urothelial carcinoma. Comments on this clone: What it recognizes is unknown.

V lost 5 bases, J lost 3 bases, and 11 bases lay in between. The CDR3 contains 13 residues. Per germline, CDR1 MNHEY and CDR2 SMNVEV (reference sequence). The TCR sequence derives from a man aged 55 to 70 with urothelial cancer. This sequence joins TRBV27 and TRBJ2-7; a weak D match, TRBD2 (6 bases). Source: PBMCs, taken around atezolizumab (anti-PD-L1) treatment. The CDR3 DNA reads as TGTGCCAGCAGTCCCGGGCGGGGCTACGAGCAGTACTTC. Translated: CASSPGRGYEQYF.